The 20 T cell receptor beta chains in this list originate from one sample, sequenced in a study of blood T cell repertoires in COVID-19. TCRdb's table, derived via immunoSEQ multiplex PCR, lists solely in-frame clones and lacks some. The sample has under 300,000 clones, around 86% seen once; the top ten hold approximately 2%. The sequencing input was peripheral blood. Receptor source: a man aged 30-40 years who had recovered from COVID-19.

The chain recombines TRBV5-5 with TRBJ2-1, with 9 nucleotides matching TRBD2. CDR3 length equals 15 residues. The V gene's germline CDR1 is SGHKS and CDR2 YYEKEE (reference sequence). Trimming at V came to 0 bases and at J to 4 bases, leaving 2 bases not matched to a gene. The CDR3 sequence: CASSLEAGGYNEQFF. CDR3 nucleotides: TGTGCCAGCAGCTTGGAAGCGGGGGGTTACAATGAGCAGTTCTTC.

The rearrangement links TRBV10-3 to TRBJ2-5; possible D gene TRBD2, 6 bases. The V and J ends lost 6 bases and 5 bases respectively, with 22 bases between them. The CDR3 sequence is 16 residues long. Per germline, CDR1 ENHRY and CDR2 SYGVKD. DNA for the CDR3: TGTGCCATCAGCCGATCGGACGGATACGGAGGGGAGACCCAGTACTTC. Amino acid sequence: CAISRSDGYGGETQYF.

The J gene is TRBJ2-3, the V gene TRBV28; D may be TRBD2 (7 bases). Trimming stripped 5 bases from V and 2 bases from J, with 14 bases between. The germline CDR1 and CDR2 sequences are MDHEN and SYDVKM. The CDR3 sequence is 15 residues long. In DNA form, the CDR3 reads TGTGCCAGCAGTGGGGGGGCACTCGCCACAGATACGCAGTATTTT. It translates to CASSGGALATDTQYF.

The DNA of the CDR3 is TGTGCCAGCAGTGACGGGACAGGTGGGCCAGATACGCAGTATTTT. It translates to CASSDGTGGPDTQYF. V gene TRBV6-4 combines with J gene TRBJ2-3, with 8 bases that match TRBD1. Germline-derived CDR1 and CDR2 are MRHNA and SNTAGT. The ends lost 2 bases at V and 4 bases at J; junction bases unmatched: 5. The CDR3 contains 15 residues.

This clone was recorded a few times. The chain combines TRBV2 with TRBJ2-3; maybe TRBD2 (5 bases). V lost 6 bases and J lost 1, with 11 bases in between. The CDR3 spans 14 residues. Germline V gene data show CDR1 as SNHLY and CDR2 as FYNNEI. This chain's CDR3 is CASSEGWGTDTQYF. The CDR3 DNA sequence: TGTGCCAGCAGCGAGGGCTGGGGCACAGATACGCAGTATTTT. Based on the CDR3 plus reference TRBV2 and TRBJ2-3, the full variable domain is EPEVTQTPSHQVTQMGQEVILRCVPISNHLYFYWYRQILGQKVEFLVSFYNNEISEKSEIFDDQFSVERPDGSNFTLKIRSTKLEDSAMYFCASSEGWGTDTQYFGPGTRLTVL.

CDR3 amino acids: CASIRLSSGANVLTF. Written as DNA, the CDR3 is TGTGCCAGCATCCGACTGAGCTCTGGGGCCAACGTCCTGACTTTC. The chain joins TRBV2 to TRBJ2-6, with D unresolved. The V end was cut by 7 bases, the J end by 0 bases, with 10 bases between. This CDR3 region has 15 residues. Looked up from germline, CDR1 is SNHLY and CDR2 is FYNNEI.

The count of this clone is one. V gene TRBV5-1 combines with J gene TRBJ2-5; D possibly corresponds to TRBD2 (7 bases). Germline loops: CDR1 SGHRS, CDR2 YFSETQ. Trimming stripped 4 bases from V and 5 bases from J, with 18 bases between. CDR3 length equals 15 residues. The chain's CDR3 is CASSEVGGPEETQYF. CDR3 sequence (DNA): TGCGCCAGCAGCGAGGTGGGGGGGCCGGAGGAGACCCAGTACTTC.

The genes are TRBV7-9 and TRBJ2-3, with 7 bases lining up with TRBD2. CDR1 SEHNR and CDR2 FQNEAQ come from the germline V gene (reference sequence). This CDR3 region has 15 residues. With 6 bases clipped from V and 7 bases from J, the junction kept 13 bases outside the gene matches. CDR3 region: CASSFQWGGRNTQYF. The CDR3 DNA sequence: TGTGCCAGCAGTTTCCAGTGGGGGGGGAGGAATACGCAGTATTTT.

The chain combines TRBV7-2 with TRBJ1-2; D possibly corresponds to TRBD1 (5 bases). In germline, CDR1 is SGHTA, CDR2 FQGNSA. V was shortened by 1 base and J by 2 bases, with 14 bases between the two germline ends. The CDR3 is made up of 16 amino acids. CDR3 protein: CASSLDAGQLNYGYTF. The CDR3, as DNA: TGTGCCAGCAGCTTAGACGCCGGACAACTCAACTATGGCTACACCTTC.

The chain carries TRBV12-3 or TRBV12-4 and TRBJ2-3; D is possibly TRBD1 (6 bases). V gave up 4 bases and J gave up 11 bases, with 10 bases separating them. There are 11 residues in the CDR3. The CDR3 loop is CASSSDSGQYF. The DNA for the CDR3 is TGTGCCAGCAGTTCGGACAGCGGGCAGTATTTT.

The chain couples TRBV9 to TRBJ1-2, with 7 bases fitting TRBD1. Per the germline V gene, CDR1 is SGDLS and CDR2 is YYNGEE. The CDR3 is 14 residues long. Unmatched junction bases numbered 6, after V lost 0 bases and J lost 7 bases. CDR3 residues: CASSVASQGGGYTF. The CDR3, as DNA: TGTGCCAGCAGCGTAGCTTCCCAGGGGGGTGGCTACACCTTC. The whole variable domain, remainder taken from reference TRBV9 and TRBJ1-2, is DSGVTQTPKHLITATGQRVTLRCSPRSGDLSVYWYQQSLDQGLQFLIQYYNGEERAKGNILERFSAQQFPDLHSELNLSSLELGDSALYFCASSVASQGGGYTFGSGTRLTVV.

The CDR3 here is CASSLGTSGHTYF. The CDR3 coding sequence is TGTGCCAGCAGTCTCGGGACTAGCGGCCACACCTACTTC. This sequence joins TRBV3-1 (or the pseudogene TRBV3-2) and TRBJ2-5; 11 bases fit TRBD2. V lost 6 bases, J lost 14 bases, and 11 bases stayed unmatched. CDR1 LGHDT and CDR2 YNNKEL come from the germline V gene (reference sequence). This CDR3 spans 13 amino acids.

The chain recombines TRBV2 with TRBJ2-5; D possibly corresponds to TRBD1 (7 bases). The CDR3 has 14 residues. With 6 bases removed from V and 0 bases from J, the gap between germline ends came to 11 bases. Per germline, CDR1 SNHLY and CDR2 FYNNEI. CDR3 residues: CASRAGQYQETQYF. CDR3 nucleotide sequence: TGTGCCAGCAGGGCGGGACAGTACCAAGAGACCCAGTACTTC.

The chain joins TRBV11-2 to TRBJ2-3, with 7 positions matching TRBD2. After removal of 2 bases from V and 5 bases from J, the junction contained 7 bases not matched to a gene. The CDR3 spans 15 residues. From germline, CDR1 is SGHAT and CDR2 FQNNGV. CDR3 sequence reads: CASSLLAVSVDTQYF. CDR3 in DNA: TGTGCCAGCAGCTTACTAGCGGTGTCGGTAGATACGCAGTATTTT.

CDR3 in amino acids: CASSGLRGGSTDTQYF. The CDR3 DNA is TGTGCCAGCAGCGGACTGCGGGGGGGCAGCACAGATACGCAGTATTTT. The V and J genes are TRBV7-3 and TRBJ2-3, with 9 bases fitting TRBD2. This CDR3 has 16 residues. Losses at the gene ends were 5 bases for V and 0 bases for J; bases not matched to a gene: 6. CDR1 is SGHTA and CDR2 is FQGTGA in the germline V gene.

This chain uses TRBV3-1 (or the pseudogene TRBV3-2) with TRBJ1-5; a weak D match, TRBD1 (5 bases). There are 17 residues in the CDR3. Germline V gene sequence: CDR1 LGHDT, CDR2 YNNKEL (reference sequence). V lost 4 bases to trimming and J lost 2 bases, with 18 bases between them. The CDR3 sequence: CASSPGGAPGGNQPQHF. The CDR3 DNA sequence: TGTGCCAGCAGCCCCGGCGGGGCACCTGGAGGCAATCAGCCCCAGCATTTT.

V usage is TRBV9 and J usage is TRBJ2-2; 11 bases are shared with TRBD2. CDR1 is SGDLS and CDR2 is YYNGEE in the germline V gene. The CDR3 is 19 residues long. J gave up 4 bases and V 2 bases, and 13 bases lay outside the gene matches. CDR3 region: CASSVAGTVAGGTTGELFF. CDR3 nucleotide sequence: TGTGCCAGCAGCGTGGCCGGGACAGTAGCGGGGGGGACCACCGGGGAGCTGTTTTTT.

The genes are TRBV7-9 and TRBJ1-2; D may be TRBD1 (5 bases). The CDR3 is 13 residues long. The ends were cut back, 5 bases at V and 4 bases at J, with 11 bases in the middle. The V gene's germline CDR1 is SEHNR and CDR2 FQNEAQ (reference sequence). Here the CDR3 DNA reads TGTGCCAGCAGCCCCGACAGATTCTATGGCTACACCTTC. It is translated as CASSPDRFYGYTF.

This clone was picked up a small number of times. The rearrangement joins TRBV28 to TRBJ2-1; perhaps TRBD2 as D (5 bases). CDR1 MDHEN and CDR2 SYDVKM come from the germline V gene. This CDR3 comprises 16 residues. V was trimmed by 6 bases and J by 1 base, leaving 16 bases between them. The CDR3, as DNA: TGTGCCAGCAGCCCCGTAGTGCGGGTGTCCTACAATGAGCAGTTCTTC. This translates into CASSPVVRVSYNEQFF.

This chain links TRBV7-3 with TRBJ2-3, with D possibly matching TRBD2 (6 bases). Per germline, CDR1 SGHTA and CDR2 FQGTGA. V dropped 6 bases and J dropped 6 bases, with 10 bases sitting between them. The CDR3 runs 12 residues. This CDR3 is CASSPGVDTQYF. As DNA, the CDR3 is TGTGCCAGCAGTCCGGGGGTTGATACGCAGTATTTT.